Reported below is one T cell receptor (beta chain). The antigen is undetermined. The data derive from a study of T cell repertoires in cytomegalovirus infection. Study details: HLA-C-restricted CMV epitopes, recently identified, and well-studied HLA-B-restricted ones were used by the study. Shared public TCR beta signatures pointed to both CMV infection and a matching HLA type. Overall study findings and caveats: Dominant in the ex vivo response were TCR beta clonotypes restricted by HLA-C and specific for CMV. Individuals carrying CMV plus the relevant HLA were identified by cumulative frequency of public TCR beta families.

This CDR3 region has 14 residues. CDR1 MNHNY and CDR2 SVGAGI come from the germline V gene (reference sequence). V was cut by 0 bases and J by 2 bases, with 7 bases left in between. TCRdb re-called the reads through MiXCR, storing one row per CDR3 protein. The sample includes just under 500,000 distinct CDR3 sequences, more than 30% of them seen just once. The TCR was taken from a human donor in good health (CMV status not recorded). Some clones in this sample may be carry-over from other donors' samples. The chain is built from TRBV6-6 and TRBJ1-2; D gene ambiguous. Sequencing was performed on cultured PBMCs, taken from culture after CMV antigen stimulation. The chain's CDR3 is CASSYSAGNYGYTF. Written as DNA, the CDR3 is TGTGCCAGCAGTTACTCTGCGGGAAACTATGGCTACACCTTC.